This TCR beta chain is from a study of beta chain features in type 1 diabetes (dated by TCRdb to 2016 to 2019). General notes on the study: Mean age, gender distribution, total cell number and subset yield did not differ between patients and healthy donors. Regulatory and stem cell-like memory subsets were isolated from only 8 patients and about eight healthy donors, whereas naive and central memory subsets came from all 30 or so donors. A total of about 99,000,000 sorted cells were examined across all samples, and RNA yield correlated strongly with the number of cells per subset. In the study, TCRB repertoires of sorted circulating CD4+ T cell subsets from recently diagnosed type 1 diabetes patients were compared with those of matched healthy donors.

The entire amount of isolated RNA was reverse transcribed using the High Capacity cDNA Reverse Transcription Kit, so the sequenced TCRB transcripts were expressed ones. Deep immunoSEQ sequencing was applied to naive, central memory and regulatory T cell samples, giving an average of approximately 3.8 million total reads per sample. Sorted cells were lysed in RLT buffer, and RNA was extracted using DNase-treated RNeasy Micro or Mini kits according to cell number. Each cell subset was processed on its own to prevent cross-contamination, while patient and healthy donor samples were processed together. Using the immunoSEQ multiplex PCR, TCRB sequences were amplified from cDNA into 87-bp fragments spanning the CDR3 region. The amplicons were sequenced using the Illumina HiSeq platform. As for the original processing: PCR bias was computationally corrected using synthetic template baselines, reads within Hamming distance 2 were collapsed, and singletons that could not be merged were discarded. Reads were aligned against IMGT to assign V, D and J genes, CDR3 length and insertions or deletions at six rearrangement sites. Within each subset, clonotype counts were normalized to sorted cell number, and only after that were true diversity and Gini coefficients computed with the tcR R package. The overlap coefficient, calculated on TCRB nucleotide sequences, was used to measure repertoire sharing. Out-of-frame TCRB sequences from naive cells were analyzed to stand in for the pre-selection repertoire. The immuneACCESS repertoire file appears here via TCRdb, limited to in-frame rearrangements. These files lack a portion of the clones; in checked studies, under half of the deficit traces to unresolved V genes, and the cause of the others is not known. That table gives V, J and clone size, and the DNA gave D and trimming. The sample table lists about 650,000 clones, around an eighth of them with a count of one. The top ten clones comprise roughly 0.11% of the sample.

What the work shows at the level of the full study, not this receptor alone: A moderate but significant shortening of TCRB CDR3 length was observed in type 1 diabetes patients in all four CD4+ subsets. PCR may preferentially amplify shorter templates, but because patient and control samples were amplified and corrected together, any resulting skew would affect both groups equally. At VDJ recombination sites, type 1 diabetes patients had fewer insertions and more deleted nucleotides, which implies abnormalities in thymic rearrangement. Because the HLA sub-analyses included only small numbers of individuals, any influence of HLA type on TCRB rearrangement was left unresolved. The naive, central memory and regulatory TCRB repertoires appeared to resemble one another more closely among patients than among healthy donors. Because cDNA rather than genomic DNA was sequenced, highly expressing activated cells could have been over-represented, although no difference in activation and CD3 levels was found between groups.

Each donor gave one peripheral blood draw, approximately 110 mL on average, collected into heparinised tubes. A BD FACSAria II and a panel including CD45RO, CCR7, CD25, CD127, CD95 and CD27 were used to sort naive, central memory, regulatory and stem cell-like memory CD4+ T cells. All sorted populations exceeded 98% purity. PBMCs were isolated immediately by Lymphoprep density gradient centrifugation and stained directly without culture. So that batch effects would be minimized, each experiment stained and sorted samples in pairs, pairing one healthy donor with one patient. This clone turned up a few times. This clone's antigen is unknown. No base qualities exist here, and no much larger clone lies one base off it. Reading from cysteine to phenylalanine, the CDR3 counts 15 amino acids. The read is trimmed to its CDR3 DNA, 45 bases read in frame from base 1. Via the germline V gene, CDR1 is SNHLY and CDR2 FYNNEI. V loses 4 bases of germline sequence and J loses 5 bases, and the interval between the two ends is 16 bases.

This sequence originates from a man aged 25-45 years with type 1 diabetes. Sequenced material: naive CD4+ T cells from blood. In light of the paper, this sample's cell subset or site label describes: true naive CD4+ T cells. This receptor chain uses TRBV2 and TRBJ2-3; the D gene is perhaps TRBD2, from 7 matching bases. In nucleotides, the sequence is TGTGCCAGCAGTGTAGGCGGGGGCCGAGGAGATACGCAGTATTTT. This yields the protein CASSVGGGRGDTQYF.